This T cell receptor beta chain was profiled in a study of blood T cell repertoires in COVID-19. Original handling: By means of reference gene primer amplification, nucleated cell counts were estimated. Sequenced by immunoSEQ multiplex PCR; TCRdb stores in-frame clones only, minus some. V and J calls and clone size are as listed in that table; D and trimming were resolved from the DNA. The sample yields around 37,000 clones, approximately 92% seen once. Germline V gene data show CDR1 as LNHDA and CDR2 as SQIVND (reference sequence). The V gene lost 5 bases and the J gene lost 8 bases, with 12 bases spanning the gap. This CDR3 is built from 12 residues.

The V and J genes are TRBV19 and TRBJ1-2, with D unresolved. The TCR was taken from an elderly woman with acute or convalescent COVID-19. Sequencing used peripheral blood. CDR3 sequence reads: CASSPRHGGYTF. The DNA of the CDR3 is TGTGCCAGTAGTCCCCGACATGGAGGCTACACCTTC.